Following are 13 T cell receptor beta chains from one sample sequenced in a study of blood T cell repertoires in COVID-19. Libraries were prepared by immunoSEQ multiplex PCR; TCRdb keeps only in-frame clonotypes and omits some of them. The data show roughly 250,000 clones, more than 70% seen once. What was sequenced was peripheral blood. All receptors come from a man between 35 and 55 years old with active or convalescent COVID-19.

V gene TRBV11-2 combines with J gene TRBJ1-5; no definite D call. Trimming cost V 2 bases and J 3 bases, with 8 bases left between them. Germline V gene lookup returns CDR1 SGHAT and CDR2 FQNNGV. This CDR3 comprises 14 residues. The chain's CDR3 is CASSLFGVNQPQHF. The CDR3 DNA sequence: TGTGCCAGCAGCTTATTCGGGGTCAATCAGCCCCAGCATTTT. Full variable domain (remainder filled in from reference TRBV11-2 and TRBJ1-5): EAGVAQSPRYKIIEKRQSVAFWCNPISGHATLYWYQQILGQGPKLLIQFQNNGVVDDSQLPKDRFSAERLKGVDSTLKIQPAKLEDSAVYLCASSLFGVNQPQHFGDGTRLSIL.

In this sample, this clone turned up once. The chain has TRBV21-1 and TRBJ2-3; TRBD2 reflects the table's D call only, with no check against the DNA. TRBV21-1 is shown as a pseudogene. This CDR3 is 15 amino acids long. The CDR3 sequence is CASITIAGGTDTQYF. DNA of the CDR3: TGTGCCAGCATAACGATAGCGGGGGGCACAGATACGCAGTATTTT.

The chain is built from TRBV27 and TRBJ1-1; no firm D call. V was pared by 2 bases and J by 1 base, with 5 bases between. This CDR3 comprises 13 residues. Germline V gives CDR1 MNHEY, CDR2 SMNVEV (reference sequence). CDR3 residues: CASSLGQNTEAFF. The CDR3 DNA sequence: TGTGCCAGCAGTTTAGGCCAGAACACTGAAGCTTTCTTT.

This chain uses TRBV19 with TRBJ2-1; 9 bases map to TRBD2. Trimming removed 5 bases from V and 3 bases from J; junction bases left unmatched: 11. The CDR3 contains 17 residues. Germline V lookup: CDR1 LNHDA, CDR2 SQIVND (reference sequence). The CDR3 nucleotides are TGTGCCAGTAGTCGTTCTAGCGGGGACAGATTCTACAATGAGCAGTTCTTC. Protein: CASSRSSGDRFYNEQFF.

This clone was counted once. The CDR3 bases are TGCGCCAGCAGCTTGGAGGGACAGGGGCGAAGCCTCTCCTACGAGCAGTACTTC. It translates to CASSLEGQGRSLSYEQYF. The chain combines TRBV5-1 with TRBJ2-7; 10 bases are shared with TRBD1. Per the germline V gene, CDR1 is SGHRS and CDR2 is YFSETQ. The trim removed 0 bases at V and 0 bases at J, leaving 9 bases unmatched. This CDR3 has 18 residues.

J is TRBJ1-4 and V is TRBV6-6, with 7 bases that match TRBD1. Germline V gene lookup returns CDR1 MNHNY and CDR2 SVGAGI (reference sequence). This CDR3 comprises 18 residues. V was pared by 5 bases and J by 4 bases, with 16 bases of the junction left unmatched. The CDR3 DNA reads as TGTGCCAGCAGTCAGGGGGGGACCCTCTCAGCCTTTAATGAAAAACTGTTTTTT. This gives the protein CASSQGGTLSAFNEKLFF.

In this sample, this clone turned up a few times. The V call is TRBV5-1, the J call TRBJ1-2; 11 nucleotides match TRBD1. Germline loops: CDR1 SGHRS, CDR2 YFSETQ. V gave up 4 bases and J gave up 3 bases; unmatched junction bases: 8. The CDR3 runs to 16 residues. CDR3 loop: CASSPIPGQGDYGYTF. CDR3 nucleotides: TGCGCCAGCAGCCCAATCCCGGGACAGGGGGACTATGGCTACACCTTC.

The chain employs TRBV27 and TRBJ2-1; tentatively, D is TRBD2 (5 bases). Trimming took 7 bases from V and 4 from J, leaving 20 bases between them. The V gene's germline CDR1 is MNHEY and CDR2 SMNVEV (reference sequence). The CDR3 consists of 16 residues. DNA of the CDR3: TGTGCCAGCACCCCGACCGGGAAACTGGGGTACAATGAGCAGTTCTTC. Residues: CASTPTGKLGYNEQFF.

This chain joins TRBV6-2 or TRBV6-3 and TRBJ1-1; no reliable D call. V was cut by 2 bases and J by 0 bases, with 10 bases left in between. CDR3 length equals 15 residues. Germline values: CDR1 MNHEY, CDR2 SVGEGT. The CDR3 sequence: CASSYERGMNTEAFF. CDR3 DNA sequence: TGTGCCAGCAGTTACGAACGGGGAATGAACACTGAAGCTTTCTTT.

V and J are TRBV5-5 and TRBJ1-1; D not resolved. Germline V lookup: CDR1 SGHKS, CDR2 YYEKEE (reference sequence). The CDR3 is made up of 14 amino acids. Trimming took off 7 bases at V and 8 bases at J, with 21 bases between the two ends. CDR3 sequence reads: CASLYEALAGEAFF. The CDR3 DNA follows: TGTGCCAGCTTGTATGAGGCCCTAGCGGGGGAAGCTTTCTTT.

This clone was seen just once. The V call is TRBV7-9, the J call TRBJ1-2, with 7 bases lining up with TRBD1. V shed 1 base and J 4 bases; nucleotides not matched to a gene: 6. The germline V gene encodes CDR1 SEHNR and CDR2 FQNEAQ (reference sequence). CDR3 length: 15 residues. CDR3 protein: CASSLEGQSFYGYTF. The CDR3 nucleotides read TGTGCCAGCAGCTTAGAGGGACAGTCCTTCTATGGCTACACCTTC.

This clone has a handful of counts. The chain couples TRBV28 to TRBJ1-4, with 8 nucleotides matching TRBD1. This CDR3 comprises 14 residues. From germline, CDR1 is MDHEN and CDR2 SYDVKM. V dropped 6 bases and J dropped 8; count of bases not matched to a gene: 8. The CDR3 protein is CASRTTGEDEKLFF. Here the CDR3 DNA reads TGTGCCAGCAGGACGACAGGGGAAGACGAAAAACTGTTTTTT.

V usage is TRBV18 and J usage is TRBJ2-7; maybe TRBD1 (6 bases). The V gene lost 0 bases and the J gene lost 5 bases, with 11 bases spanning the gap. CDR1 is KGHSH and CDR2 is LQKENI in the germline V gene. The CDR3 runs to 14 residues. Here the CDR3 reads CASSPPGQIHEQYF. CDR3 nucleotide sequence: TGTGCCAGCTCACCACCCGGACAGATTCACGAGCAGTACTTC.